The 6 T cell receptor beta chains below were found in one sample sequenced in a study of blood T cell repertoires in COVID-19. Only in-frame clones appear in the TCRdb table, and some are missing; sequencing was by immunoSEQ multiplex PCR. The sample holds about 76,000 clones, around 91% seen once. The sequencing sample was made of peripheral blood. Receptor source: a human donor in a cohort sampled during active COVID-19.

The CDR3 bases are TGTGCCAGCAGCTTGGGACAGCTACGGAACACCGGGGAGCTGTTTTTT. Encoded protein: CASSLGQLRNTGELFF. This chain connects TRBV7-3 to TRBJ2-2, with 7 positions matching TRBD1. There are 16 residues in the CDR3. The V gene's germline CDR1 is SGHTA and CDR2 FQGTGA. After removal of 3 bases from V and 1 base from J, the junction contained 5 bases not matched to a gene.

The rearrangement joins TRBV9 to TRBJ2-1; TRBD2 aligns across 11 bases. Germline V gene lookup returns CDR1 SGDLS and CDR2 YYNGEE. CDR3 length equals 17 residues. With V trimmed by 3 bases and J by 3 bases, 8 bases remained unmatched. CDR3: CASSASTSGGLYNEQFF. The CDR3 coding sequence is TGTGCCAGCAGCGCCTCAACTAGCGGGGGTCTCTACAATGAGCAGTTCTTC.

This clone appeared a few times. The CDR3 DNA follows: TGTGCCAGCAGGTTCGGGTCATTGGAGCCCCAGCATTTT. Translating it yields CASRFGSLEPQHF. This rearrangement joins TRBV12-3 or TRBV12-4 to TRBJ1-5; D gene uncertain. Trimming took off 6 bases at V and 8 bases at J, with 14 bases between the two ends. The CDR3 length is 13 residues.

This clone has only one observation. The chain uses TRBV19 and TRBJ2-7; D is perhaps TRBD1 (6 bases). Germline CDR1 is LNHDA and CDR2 is SQIVND (reference sequence). The CDR3 extends over 16 amino acids. The V end was cut by 4 bases, the J end by 1 base, with 17 bases between. The CDR3 nucleotides are TGTGCCAGTAGTACCCCCCTGGACAGTGGGTCCTACGAGCAGTACTTC. Translation: CASSTPLDSGSYEQYF.

This chain uses TRBV13 with TRBJ2-5, with no clear D. There are 14 residues in the CDR3. Germline assignment: CDR1 PRHDT and CDR2 FYEKMQ (reference sequence). V was pared by 2 bases and J by 6 bases, with 13 bases between. The CDR3 loop reads CASSLFRPVQTQYF. The CDR3 DNA is TGTGCCAGCAGCTTATTTCGTCCGGTGCAGACCCAGTACTTC.

V and J are TRBV6-5 and TRBJ2-5, with TRBD2 matching 8 bases. In germline, CDR1 is MNHEY, CDR2 SVGAGI. This CDR3 region has 15 residues. The V segment lost 4 bases and the J segment 3 bases; nucleotides outside the gene matches: 7. Written as DNA, the CDR3 is TGTGCCAGCAGTTTCGTCTCGGGGGGGAAAGAGACCCAGTACTTC. Protein sequence: CASSFVSGGKETQYF.